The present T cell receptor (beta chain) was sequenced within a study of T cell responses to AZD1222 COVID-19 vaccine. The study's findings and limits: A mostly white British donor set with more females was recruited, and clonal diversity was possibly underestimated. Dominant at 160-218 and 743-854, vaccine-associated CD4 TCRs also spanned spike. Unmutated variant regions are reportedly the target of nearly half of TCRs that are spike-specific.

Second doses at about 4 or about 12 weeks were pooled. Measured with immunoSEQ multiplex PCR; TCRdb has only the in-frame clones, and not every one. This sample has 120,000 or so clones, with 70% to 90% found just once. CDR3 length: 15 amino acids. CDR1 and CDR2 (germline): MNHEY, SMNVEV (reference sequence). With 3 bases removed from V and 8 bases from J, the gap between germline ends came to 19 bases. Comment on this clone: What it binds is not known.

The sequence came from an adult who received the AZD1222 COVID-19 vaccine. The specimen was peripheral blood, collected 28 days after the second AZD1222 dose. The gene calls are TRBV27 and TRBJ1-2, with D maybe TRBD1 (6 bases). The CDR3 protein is CASSFGPGEGSGYTF. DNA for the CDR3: TGTGCCAGCAGTTTCGGTCCAGGGGAAGGTTCAGGCTACACCTTC.